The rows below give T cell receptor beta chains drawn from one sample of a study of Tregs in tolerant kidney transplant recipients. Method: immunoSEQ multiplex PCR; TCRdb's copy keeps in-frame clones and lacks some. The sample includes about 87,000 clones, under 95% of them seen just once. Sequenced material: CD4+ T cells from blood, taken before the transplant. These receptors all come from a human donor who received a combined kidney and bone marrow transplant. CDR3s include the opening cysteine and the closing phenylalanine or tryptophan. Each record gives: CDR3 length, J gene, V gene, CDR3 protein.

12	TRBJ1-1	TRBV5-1	CASSLDRGEAFF
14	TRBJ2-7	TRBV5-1	CASGIQGPGDEQYF
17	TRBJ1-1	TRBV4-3	CASSQEARPERNTEAFF
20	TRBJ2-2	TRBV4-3	CASSHGLAGEVGGWTGELFF
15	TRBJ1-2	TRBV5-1	CASSLGRDRAYGYTF
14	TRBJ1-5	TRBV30	CAWSGGFGNQPQHF
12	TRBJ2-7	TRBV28	CASLDSTYEQYF
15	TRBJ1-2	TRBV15	CATTVGDSLNYGYTF
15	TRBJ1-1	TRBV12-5	CASGALDRGGTEAFF
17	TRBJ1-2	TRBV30	CAWSVRRSTGPNYGYTF
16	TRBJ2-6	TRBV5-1	CASSLIRGLGANVLTF
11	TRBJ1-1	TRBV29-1	CSGDSDTEAFF
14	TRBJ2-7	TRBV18	CASSGGQGDYEQYF
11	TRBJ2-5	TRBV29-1	CSVYLAETQYF
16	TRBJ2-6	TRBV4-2	CASSQVLGAGANVLTF
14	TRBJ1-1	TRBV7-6	CASSLSGERGKAFF
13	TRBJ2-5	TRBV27	CASSLAGKETQYF
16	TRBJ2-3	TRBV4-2	CASSQDRGRGPDTQYF
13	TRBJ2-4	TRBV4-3	CASSQERGDIQYF
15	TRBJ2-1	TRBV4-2	CASSIRLAGDNEQFF